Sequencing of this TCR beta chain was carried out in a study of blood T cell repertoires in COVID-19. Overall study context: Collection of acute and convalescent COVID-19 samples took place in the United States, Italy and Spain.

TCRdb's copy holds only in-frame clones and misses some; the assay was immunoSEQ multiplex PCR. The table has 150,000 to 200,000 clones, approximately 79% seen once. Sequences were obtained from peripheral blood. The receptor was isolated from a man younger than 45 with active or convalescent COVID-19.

The DNA of the CDR3 is TGTGCCAGCAGCTCAAGGACAGGTGGATTCAATCAGCCCCAGCATTTT. Translation gives CASSSRTGGFNQPQHF. This chain links TRBV7-8 with TRBJ1-5; 7 positions match TRBD1. The CDR3 runs to 16 residues. The V gene's germline CDR1 is SGHVS and CDR2 FQNEAQ. Trimming removed 4 bases from V and 3 bases from J; junction bases left unmatched: 9.